This entry lists 16 T cell receptor beta chains sequenced from one sample in a study of cytomegalovirus exposure and HLA in healthy donors. In the PCR, 60 Vbeta and 13 Jbeta primers were used. TCRdb's table, derived via immunoSEQ multiplex PCR, lists solely in-frame clones and lacks some. The table lists approximately 93,000 clones, more than 55% of them singletons. The specimen sequenced was PBMCs. All receptors come from a boy younger than 18 in good health and CMV-seropositive.

Of note for this clone: Other DNA sequences within the sample encode an identical CDR3. The genes are TRBV5-1 and TRBJ1-2, with D unclear. Germline CDR1 reads SGHRS; CDR2 reads YFSETQ. The CDR3 has 13 residues. V lost 5 bases and J 3 bases, leaving 11 bases between the germline ends. The CDR3 nucleotides read TGCGCCAGCAGTCTTGAGGGAGACTATGGCTACACCTTC. It is translated as CASSLEGDYGYTF.

The chain carries TRBV29-1 and TRBJ1-1; 7 positions agree with TRBD1. Unmatched junction bases numbered 7, after V lost 2 bases and J lost 4 bases. Per germline, CDR1 SQVTM and CDR2 ANQGSEA. The CDR3 contains 14 residues. CDR3 nucleotide sequence: TGCAGCGTTGAAAGAGGGGGCGGACCCACTGAAGCTTTCTTT. It encodes CSVERGGGPTEAFF.

J is TRBJ1-4 and V is TRBV5-1; D is unclear. V was trimmed by 0 bases and J by 0 bases, leaving 6 bases between them. The CDR3 loop spans 15 amino acids. The germline gives CDR1 SGHRS, CDR2 YFSETQ. CDR3 sequence (DNA): TGCGCCAGCAGCTTGGTAGGAGCAACTAATGAAAAACTGTTTTTT. Translated, it gives CASSLVGATNEKLFF.

The V call is TRBV6-6, the J call TRBJ2-7; TRBD1 matches at 9 bases. CDR3 length: 15 residues. Germline V gives CDR1 MNHNY, CDR2 SVGAGI (reference sequence). Trimming cost V 0 bases and J 5 bases; bases outside gene matches: 5. The CDR3 protein is CASSYSGDRVHEQYF. The CDR3 DNA reads as TGTGCCAGCAGTTACTCTGGGGACAGGGTCCACGAGCAGTACTTC.

This clone showed up just a few times. The rearrangement links TRBV29-1 to TRBJ2-1; 8 positions agree with TRBD2. V gave up 6 bases and J gave up 4 bases; unmatched junction bases: 5. Germline V lookup: CDR1 SQVTM, CDR2 ANQGSEA. CDR3 length equals 13 residues. The CDR3 spells CSVGTSGYNEQFF. The CDR3 DNA reads TGCAGCGTCGGGACTAGTGGATACAATGAGCAGTTCTTC.

This chain links TRBV20-1 with TRBJ2-5; TRBD1 might be the D (5 bases). The V gene's germline CDR1 is DFQATT and CDR2 SNEGSKA (reference sequence). V was shortened by 8 bases and J by 2 bases, with 9 bases between the two germline ends. The CDR3 covers 11 residues. The CDR3 region is CSRYRQETQYF. As DNA, the CDR3 is TGCAGTCGATACAGGCAAGAGACCCAGTACTTC.

This clone showed up just a few times. The rearrangement joins TRBV7-9 to TRBJ1-4, with D possibly TRBD1 on 6 matching bases. Germline assignment: CDR1 SEHNR and CDR2 FQNEAQ (reference sequence). The CDR3 runs to 15 residues. V was trimmed by 5 bases and J by 4 bases, leaving 14 bases between them. This CDR3 reads CASSLKTGINEKLFF. CDR3 coding DNA: TGTGCCAGCAGCCTAAAGACAGGAATTAATGAAAAACTGTTTTTT.

The V call is TRBV30, the J call TRBJ1-1, with D unresolved. The V end was cut by 2 bases, the J end by 1 base, with 8 bases between. The CDR3 contains 13 residues. Germline-derived CDR1 and CDR2 are GTSNPN and SVGIG (reference sequence). CDR3 protein: CAWSRQANTEAFF. The CDR3 DNA reads TGTGCCTGGAGTAGGCAGGCGAACACTGAAGCTTTCTTT.

The V call is TRBV7-3, the J call TRBJ2-1; D is undetermined. The CDR3 totals 13 residues. CDR1 SGHTA and CDR2 FQGTGA come from the germline V gene. V was cut by 0 bases and J by 10 bases, with 10 bases left in between. The CDR3 region is CASSLTFSLEQFF. The CDR3 DNA reads as TGTGCCAGCAGCTTAACATTTTCCCTAGAGCAGTTCTTC.

The gene calls are TRBV30 and TRBJ1-2; possibly TRBD1 for D (6 bases). Germline CDR1 is GTSNPN and CDR2 is SVGIG (reference sequence). Trimming removed 0 bases at V and 3 bases at J, with 14 bases between. This CDR3 has 15 amino acids. DNA of the CDR3: TGTGCCTGGAGTGTAACCCCACAGGGCTACTATGGCTACACCTTC. Translation gives CAWSVTPQGYYGYTF.

This clone was counted only a few times. One end of the junction varies from germline; a read error may be responsible. This chain links TRBV19 with TRBJ1-5; no clear D gene. Germline V gene sequence: CDR1 LNHDA, CDR2 SQIVND (reference sequence). CDR3 length: 14 amino acids. In DNA form, the CDR3 reads TGTGCCAGTAGTCCCCGGACCGGGCGGGAGCCCCAGAATTTT. This gives the protein CASSPRTGREPQNF.

The chain carries TRBV30 and TRBJ2-3; 8 positions match TRBD1. The CDR3 sequence is 15 residues long. Germline CDR1 is GTSNPN and CDR2 is SVGIG (reference sequence). With V trimmed by 0 bases and J by 5 bases, 7 bases remained unmatched. CDR3 DNA sequence: TGTGCCTGGAGTGTAGGGCAGGGGGCGGTAGATACGCAGTATTTT. This sequence encodes CAWSVGQGAVDTQYF.

This chain links TRBV30 with TRBJ2-3; the match to TRBD2 covers 8 bases. The ends lost 4 bases at V and 2 bases at J; junction bases unmatched: 5. Germline assignment: CDR1 GTSNPN and CDR2 SVGIG (reference sequence). CDR3 length: 14 residues. The CDR3 is CAWNGGALTDTQYF. Written as DNA, the CDR3 is TGTGCCTGGAACGGGGGGGCCCTCACAGATACGCAGTATTTT.

J is TRBJ2-3 and V is TRBV30; 7 nucleotides agree with TRBD2. The CDR3 consists of 15 residues. Germline V gene sequence: CDR1 GTSNPN, CDR2 SVGIG (reference sequence). The junction had 10 bases not matched to a gene; V was cut back by 7 bases and J by 0 bases. The CDR3: CASTPRERSTDTQYF. DNA for the CDR3: TGTGCCTCCACACCGCGGGAGAGAAGCACAGATACGCAGTATTTT.

This rearrangement joins TRBV7-6 to TRBJ2-1; D perhaps matches TRBD1 (6 bases). CDR1 and CDR2 (germline): SGHVS, FNYEAQ. This CDR3 spans 15 amino acids. The ends were cut back, 2 bases at V and 8 bases at J, with 16 bases in the middle. The DNA of the CDR3 is TGTGCCAGCAGCTTATCGGTCGGACAGATTCATGAGCAGTTCTTC. Its protein product is CASSLSVGQIHEQFF.

The chain recombines TRBV7-9 with TRBJ2-7; D gene ambiguous. CDR1 is SEHNR and CDR2 is FQNEAQ in the germline V gene (reference sequence). The ends were cut back, 2 bases at V and 3 bases at J, with 20 bases in the middle. The CDR3 is made up of 17 amino acids. This CDR3 reads CASSLRRQTSPLYEQYF. In DNA form, the CDR3 reads TGTGCCAGCAGCTTACGAAGACAAACCTCTCCCCTCTACGAGCAGTACTTC.